The clone carrying this T cell receptor beta chain showed up just a few times. Its matching antigen is unknown. MiXCR, run by TCRdb on the 5' RACE reads, gives a single entry per CDR3 protein. The sample lists roughly 120,000 distinct CDR3 sequences, roughly 15% occurring once. This record comes from a study of T-cell memory formation after mild COVID-19. V dropped 6 bases and J dropped 3 bases, with 15 bases sitting between them. The CDR3 consists of 14 residues. The study's findings and limits: Detection of some responders pre-infection suggested pre-existing cross-reactive memory T cells participated. CD4+ clones that contracted lay mainly in CM and EM; CD8+ ones lay in EMRA.

The sequenced sample was PBMCs or a T cell subset sorted from them (not recorded which). This TCR was sampled from an adult woman who had mild COVID-19 (a few samples of this study predate the infection). Cell type and time point are not known. V and J are TRBV12-3 or TRBV12-4 and TRBJ2-7; D not certain. DNA of the CDR3: TGTGCCAGCAGGATGCCAGGTCGAGTCTACGAGCAGTACTTC. Translating it yields CASRMPGRVYEQYF.